This TCR beta chain was retrieved from a study of blood T cell repertoires in COVID-19. Background on the study: There were acute and convalescent COVID-19 samples, and they came from the United States, Italy and Spain. Sources were T cells, B-cell-depleted T cells, or PBMCs; the material itself was cDNA or gDNA.

CDR1 SGHTS and CDR2 YDEGEE come from the germline V gene. There are 13 residues in the CDR3. Trimming left V 1 base short and J 5 bases short, with 6 bases between. Authors' processing steps: Using reference gene primer amplification, nucleated cell counts were estimated. Sequencing was performed with immunoSEQ multiplex PCR; in TCRdb, only in-frame clones are kept and a portion is missing. Clone size and V and J calls were adopted from that table, with D and trimming inferred from the DNA. The sample includes over 300,000 clones, 86% of them seen just once. Input material: peripheral blood. This sequence joins TRBV5-8 and TRBJ1-4, with no clear D. The clonotype comes from a woman aged 45-59 years with acute or convalescent COVID-19. The CDR3 here is CASSLTGNEKLFF. The CDR3 nucleotides are TGTGCCAGCAGCTTGACGGGGAATGAAAAACTGTTTTTT.